Given below is one TCR beta chain in context. Its antigen is unidentified. This could be a read error, since a much larger clone is one nucleotide away. This sample is part of a study of T cells in Graves' hyperthyroidism and ophthalmopathy. General study results and limits: Blood also contained most expanded thyroid clonotypes above 0.001.

Exclusion of a patient resulted from uncontrolled infection, other autoimmune disease, pregnancy or lactation. RNA transcripts were the template for amplifying TCR beta CDR3 regions. The HTBI primer set drove a first-round RT-PCR of the TCR CDR3. TCRdb called the multiplex PCR reads again in MiXCR, with one record for every CDR3 protein. The sample contains approximately 400,000 distinct CDR3 sequences, approximately 14% of which appear only once. This CDR3 spans 17 amino acids. The germline V gene has CDR1 SGHRS and CDR2 YFSETQ. The sequence derives from a woman aged 25 to 39 with Graves' ophthalmopathy. The genes are TRBV5-1 and TRBJ1-1; the D is unclear. Sample: blood. The CDR3 protein is CASSSDGRLPQNTEASF. CDR3 bases: TGCGCCAGCAGCTCTGATGGGAGACTACCCCAGAACACTGAAGCTTCCTTT. Complete variable domain (other parts from reference TRBV5-1 and TRBJ1-1): KAGVTQTPRYLIKTRGQQVTLSCSPISGHRSVSWYQQTPGQGLQFLFEYFSETQRNKGNFPGRFSGRQFSNSRSEMNVSTLELGDSALYLCASSSDGRLPQNTEASFGQGTRLTVV.